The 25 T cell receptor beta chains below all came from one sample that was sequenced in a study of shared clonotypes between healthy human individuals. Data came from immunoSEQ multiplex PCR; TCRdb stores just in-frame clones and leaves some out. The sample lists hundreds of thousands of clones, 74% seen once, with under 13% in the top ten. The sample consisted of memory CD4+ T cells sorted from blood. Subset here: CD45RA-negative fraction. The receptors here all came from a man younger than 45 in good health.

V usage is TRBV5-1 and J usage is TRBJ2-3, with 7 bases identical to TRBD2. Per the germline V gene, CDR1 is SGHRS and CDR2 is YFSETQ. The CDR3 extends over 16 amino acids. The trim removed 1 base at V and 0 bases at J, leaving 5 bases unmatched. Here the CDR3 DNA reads TGCGCCAGCAGCTTGACTCTAGCGGCTAGCACAGATACGCAGTATTTT. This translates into CASSLTLAASTDTQYF.

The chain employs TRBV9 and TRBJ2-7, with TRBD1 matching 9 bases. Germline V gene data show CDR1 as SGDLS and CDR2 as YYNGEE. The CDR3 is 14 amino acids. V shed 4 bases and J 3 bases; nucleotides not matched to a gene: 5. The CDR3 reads CASSPGTGFYEQYF. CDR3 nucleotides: TGTGCCAGCAGCCCCGGGACAGGGTTCTACGAGCAGTACTTC.

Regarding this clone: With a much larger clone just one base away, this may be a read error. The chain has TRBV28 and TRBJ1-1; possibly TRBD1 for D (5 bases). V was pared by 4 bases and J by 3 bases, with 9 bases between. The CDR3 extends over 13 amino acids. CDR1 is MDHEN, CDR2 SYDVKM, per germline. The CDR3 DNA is TGTGCCAGCAGTTACCCGGGGGACACTGAAGCTTTCTTT. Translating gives CASSYPGDTEAFF.

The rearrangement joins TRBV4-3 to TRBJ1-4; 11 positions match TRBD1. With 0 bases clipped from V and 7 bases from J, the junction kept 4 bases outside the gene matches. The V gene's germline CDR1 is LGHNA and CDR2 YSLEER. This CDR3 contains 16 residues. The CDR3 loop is CASSQESGTGGEKLFF. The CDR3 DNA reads TGCGCCAGCAGCCAAGAGTCCGGGACAGGGGGTGAAAAACTGTTTTTT.

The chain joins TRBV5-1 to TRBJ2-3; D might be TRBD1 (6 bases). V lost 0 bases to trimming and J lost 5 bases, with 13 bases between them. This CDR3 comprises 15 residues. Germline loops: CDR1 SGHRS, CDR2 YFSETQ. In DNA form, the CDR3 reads TGCGCCAGCAGCTTGGGGGCAGGGGCGGGAGATACGCAGTATTTT. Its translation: CASSLGAGAGDTQYF. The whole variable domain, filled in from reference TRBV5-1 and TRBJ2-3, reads KAGVTQTPRYLIKTRGQQVTLSCSPISGHRSVSWYQQTPGQGLQFLFEYFSETQRNKGNFPGRFSGRQFSNSRSEMNVSTLELGDSALYLCASSLGAGAGDTQYFGPGTRLTVL.

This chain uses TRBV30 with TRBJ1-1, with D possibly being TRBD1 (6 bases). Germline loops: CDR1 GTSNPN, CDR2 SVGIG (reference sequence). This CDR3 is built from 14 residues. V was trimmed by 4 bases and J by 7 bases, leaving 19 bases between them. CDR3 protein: CAWIPPGARIEAFF. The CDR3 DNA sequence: TGTGCCTGGATTCCCCCGGGGGCCCGGATTGAAGCTTTCTTT.

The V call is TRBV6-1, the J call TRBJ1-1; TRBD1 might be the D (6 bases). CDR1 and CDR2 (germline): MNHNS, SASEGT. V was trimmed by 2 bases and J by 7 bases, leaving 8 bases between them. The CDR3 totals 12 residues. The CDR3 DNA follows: TGTGCCAGCAGTGAACAGGGGATTGAAGCTTTCTTT. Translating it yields CASSEQGIEAFF.

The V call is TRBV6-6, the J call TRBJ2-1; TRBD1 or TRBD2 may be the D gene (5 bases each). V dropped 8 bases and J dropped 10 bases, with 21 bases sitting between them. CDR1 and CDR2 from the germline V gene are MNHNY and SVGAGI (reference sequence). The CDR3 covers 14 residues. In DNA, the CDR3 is TGTGCCAGCGTCCGGGACCCCGTTTATATCGAGCAGTTCTTC. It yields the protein CASVRDPVYIEQFF.

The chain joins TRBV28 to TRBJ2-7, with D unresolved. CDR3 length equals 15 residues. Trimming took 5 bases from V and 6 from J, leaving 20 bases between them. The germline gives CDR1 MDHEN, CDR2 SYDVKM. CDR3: CASSQSVGPLGEQYF. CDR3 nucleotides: TGTGCCAGCAGTCAATCGGTCGGACCGCTCGGCGAGCAGTACTTC.

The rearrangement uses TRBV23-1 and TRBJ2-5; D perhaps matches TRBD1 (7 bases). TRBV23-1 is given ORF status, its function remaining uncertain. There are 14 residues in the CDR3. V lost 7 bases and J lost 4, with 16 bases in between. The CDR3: CASTTGGGGETQYF. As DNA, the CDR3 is TGCGCCAGCACCACTGGAGGGGGCGGAGAGACCCAGTACTTC.

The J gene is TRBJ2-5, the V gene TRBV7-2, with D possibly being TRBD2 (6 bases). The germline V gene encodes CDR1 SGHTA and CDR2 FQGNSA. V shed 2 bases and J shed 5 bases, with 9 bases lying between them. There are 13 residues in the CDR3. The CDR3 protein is CASSLWGEETQYF. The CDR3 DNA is TGTGCCAGCAGCTTATGGGGGGAGGAGACCCAGTACTTC.

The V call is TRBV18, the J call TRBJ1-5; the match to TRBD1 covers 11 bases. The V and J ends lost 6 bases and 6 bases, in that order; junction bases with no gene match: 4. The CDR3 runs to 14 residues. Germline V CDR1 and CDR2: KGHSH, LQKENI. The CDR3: CASSLGTGGQPQHF. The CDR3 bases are TGTGCCAGCTCCCTCGGGACAGGGGGTCAGCCCCAGCATTTT. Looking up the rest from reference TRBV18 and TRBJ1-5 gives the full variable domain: NAGVMQNPRHLVRRRGQEARLRCSPMKGHSHVYWYRQLPEEGLKFMVYLQKENIIDESGMPKERFSAEFPKEGPSILRIQQVVRGDSAAYFCASSLGTGGQPQHFGDGTRLSIL.

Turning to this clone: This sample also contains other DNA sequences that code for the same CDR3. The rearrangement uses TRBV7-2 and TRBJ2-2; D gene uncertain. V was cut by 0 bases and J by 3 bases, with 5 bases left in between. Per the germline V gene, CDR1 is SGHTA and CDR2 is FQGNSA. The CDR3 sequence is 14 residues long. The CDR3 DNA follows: TGTGCCAGCAGCTTAGCAGGGTACACCGGGGAGCTGTTTTTT. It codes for CASSLAGYTGELFF.

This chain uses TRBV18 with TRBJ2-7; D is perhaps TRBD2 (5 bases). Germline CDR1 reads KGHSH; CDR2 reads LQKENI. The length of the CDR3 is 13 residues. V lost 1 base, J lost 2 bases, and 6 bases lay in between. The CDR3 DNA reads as TGTGCCAGCTCACCACGAGGGACCTACGAGCAGTACTTC. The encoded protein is CASSPRGTYEQYF.

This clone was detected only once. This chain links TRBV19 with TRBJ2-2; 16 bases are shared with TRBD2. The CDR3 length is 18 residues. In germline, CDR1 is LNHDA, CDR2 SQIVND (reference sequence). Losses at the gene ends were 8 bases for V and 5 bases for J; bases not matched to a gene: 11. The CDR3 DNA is TGTGCCAGTTTCCCGGGGACTAGCGGGAGGGCCAGGACCGGGGAGCTGTTTTTT. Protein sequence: CASFPGTSGRARTGELFF.

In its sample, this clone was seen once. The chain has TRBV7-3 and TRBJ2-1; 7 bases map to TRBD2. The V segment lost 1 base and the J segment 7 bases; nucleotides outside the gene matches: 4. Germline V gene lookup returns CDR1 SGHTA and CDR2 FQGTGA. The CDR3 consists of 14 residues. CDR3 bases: TGTGCCAGCAGCTTAAGCGGGAGTCAGAATGAGCAGTTCTTC. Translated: CASSLSGSQNEQFF.

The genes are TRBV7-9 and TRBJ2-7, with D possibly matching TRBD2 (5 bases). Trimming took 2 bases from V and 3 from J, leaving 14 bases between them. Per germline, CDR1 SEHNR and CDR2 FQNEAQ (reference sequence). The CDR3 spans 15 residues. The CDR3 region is CASSLFTGINYEQYF. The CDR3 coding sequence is TGTGCCAGCAGCTTATTTACCGGGATCAACTACGAGCAGTACTTC. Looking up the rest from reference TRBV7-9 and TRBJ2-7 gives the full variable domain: DTGVSQNPRHKITKRGQNVTFRCDPISEHNRLYWYRQTLGQGPEFLTYFQNEAQLEKSRLLSDRFSAERPKGSFSTLEIQRTEQGDSAMYLCASSLFTGINYEQYFGPGTRLTVT.

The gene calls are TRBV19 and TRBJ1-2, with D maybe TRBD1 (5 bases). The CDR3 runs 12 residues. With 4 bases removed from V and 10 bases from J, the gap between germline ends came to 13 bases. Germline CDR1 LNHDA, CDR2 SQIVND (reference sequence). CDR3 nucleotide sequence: TGTGCCAGTAGTACTCGGGACGCCGTCTACACCTTC. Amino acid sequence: CASSTRDAVYTF. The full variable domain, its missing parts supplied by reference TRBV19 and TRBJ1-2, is DGGITQSPKYLFRKEGQNVTLSCEQNLNHDAMYWYRQDPGQGLRLIYYSQIVNDFQKGDIAEGYSVSREKKESFPLTVTSAQKNPTAFYLCASSTRDAVYTFGSGTRLTVV.

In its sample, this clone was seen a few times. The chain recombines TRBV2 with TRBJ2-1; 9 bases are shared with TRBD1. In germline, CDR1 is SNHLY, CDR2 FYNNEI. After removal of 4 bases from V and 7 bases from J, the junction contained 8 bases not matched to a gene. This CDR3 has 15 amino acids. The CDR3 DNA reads TGTGCCAGCAGTGCCCTGGGACAGGGACGGAATGAGCAGTTCTTC. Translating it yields CASSALGQGRNEQFF. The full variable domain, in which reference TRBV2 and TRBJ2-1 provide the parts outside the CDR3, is EPEVTQTPSHQVTQMGQEVILRCVPISNHLYFYWYRQILGQKVEFLVSFYNNEISEKSEIFDDQFSVERPDGSNFTLKIRSTKLEDSAMYFCASSALGQGRNEQFFGPGTRLTVL.

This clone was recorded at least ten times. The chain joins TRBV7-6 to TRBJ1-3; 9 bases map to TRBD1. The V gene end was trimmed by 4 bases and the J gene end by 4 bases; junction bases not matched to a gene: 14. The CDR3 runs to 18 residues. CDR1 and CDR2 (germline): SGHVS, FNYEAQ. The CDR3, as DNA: TGTGCCAGCAGCTACCTGGGGACAGGGATTTTATCCGGAAACACCATATATTTT. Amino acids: CASSYLGTGILSGNTIYF.

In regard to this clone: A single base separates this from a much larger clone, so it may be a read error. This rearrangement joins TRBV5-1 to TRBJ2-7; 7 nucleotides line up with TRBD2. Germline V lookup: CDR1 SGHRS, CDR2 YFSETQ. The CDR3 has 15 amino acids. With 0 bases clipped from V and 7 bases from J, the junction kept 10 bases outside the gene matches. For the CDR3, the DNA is TGCGCCAGCAGCTTGGATGGGACTAATATCCAAGAGCAGTACTTC. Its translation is CASSLDGTNIQEQYF.

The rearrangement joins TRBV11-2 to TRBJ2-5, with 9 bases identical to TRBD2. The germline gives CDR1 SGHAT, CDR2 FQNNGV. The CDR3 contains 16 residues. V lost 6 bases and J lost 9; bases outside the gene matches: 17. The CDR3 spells CASRGDGRTSAGSQYF. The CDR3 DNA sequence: TGTGCCAGCAGGGGAGACGGAAGGACTAGCGCCGGGTCCCAGTACTTC.

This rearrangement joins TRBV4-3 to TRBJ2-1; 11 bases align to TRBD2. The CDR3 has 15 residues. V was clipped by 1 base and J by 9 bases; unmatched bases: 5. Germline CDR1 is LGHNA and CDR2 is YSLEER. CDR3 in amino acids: CASSQVVLAGVEQFF. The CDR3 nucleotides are TGCGCCAGCAGCCAAGTAGTACTAGCGGGAGTTGAGCAGTTCTTC.

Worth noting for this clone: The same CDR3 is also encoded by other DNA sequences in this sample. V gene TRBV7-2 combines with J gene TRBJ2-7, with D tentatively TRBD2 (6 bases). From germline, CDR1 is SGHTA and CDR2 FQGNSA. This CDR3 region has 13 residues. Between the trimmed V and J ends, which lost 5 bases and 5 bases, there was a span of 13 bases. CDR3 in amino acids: CASSPRPGDEQYF. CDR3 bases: TGTGCCAGCAGCCCCCGGCCGGGAGACGAGCAGTACTTC.

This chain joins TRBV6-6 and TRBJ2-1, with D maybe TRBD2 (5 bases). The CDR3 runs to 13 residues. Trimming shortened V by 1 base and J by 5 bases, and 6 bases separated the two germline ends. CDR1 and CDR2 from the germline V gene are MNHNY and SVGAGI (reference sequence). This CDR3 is CASSYLRDNEQFF. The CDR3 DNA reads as TGTGCCAGCAGTTACTTGCGGGACAATGAGCAGTTCTTC.